The source of this TCR beta chain is a study of T-cell memory formation after mild COVID-19. TCRdb ran MiXCR on the 5' RACE reads and lists one entry per CDR3 protein. The repertoire holds about 340,000 distinct CDR3 sequences, with roughly 14% as singletons. CDR3 length: 14 residues. With 1 base removed from V and 3 bases from J, the gap between germline ends came to 12 bases. CDR1 is SQVTM and CDR2 is ANQGSEA in the germline V gene. This clonotype came up a few times. This sequence joins TRBV29-1 and TRBJ1-1; no firm D call. Sequencing was performed on PBMCs or a T cell subset sorted from them (not recorded which). This sequence was found in a man aged 18 to 29 who had mild COVID-19 (a few samples of this study predate the infection). Cell type and time point are not known. The CDR3: CSVEGGGVDTEAFF. The CDR3 nucleotides read TGCAGCGTTGAAGGGGGTGGGGTAGACACTGAAGCTTTCTTT.